This passage covers 6 T cell receptor beta chains from one sample sequenced in a study of T cell responses to AZD1222 COVID-19 vaccine. Generated by immunoSEQ multiplex PCR, the TCRdb table keeps only in-frame clones and is missing some. The table lists more than 110,000 clones, around 90% of them singletons. The source material was peripheral blood, sampled on day 0 of AZD1222 vaccination. The receptors shown here come from an adult in good health.

On this clone: This CDR3 is also generated by other DNA sequences in the sample. This chain uses TRBV11-3 with TRBJ2-5; D gene unclear. V was shortened by 5 bases and J by 1 base, with 11 bases between the two germline ends. The length of the CDR3 is 14 residues. Germline V gene data show CDR1 as SGHNT and CDR2 as YENEEA. The CDR3 region has the DNA TGTGCCAGCAGCCTACTCAGAGGCCAAGAGACCCAGTACTTC. Translating gives CASSLLRGQETQYF.

This sequence joins TRBV9 and TRBJ2-7, with D maybe TRBD2 (5 bases). Trimming cost V 3 bases and J 0 bases, with 10 bases left between them. Germline CDR1 reads SGDLS; CDR2 reads YYNGEE. CDR3 size: 14 residues. CDR3 sequence: CASSDGESSYEQYF. The CDR3 DNA reads as TGTGCCAGCAGCGATGGGGAGAGCTCCTACGAGCAGTACTTC.

The genes are TRBV6-5 and TRBJ2-2, with a weak D call TRBD1 (5 bases). CDR3 length equals 15 residues. Germline CDR1 reads MNHEY; CDR2 reads SVGAGI. The ends were cut back, 8 bases at V and 2 bases at J, with 15 bases in the middle. The CDR3: CASGTGLLNTGELFF. The CDR3 DNA sequence: TGTGCCAGCGGAACAGGTCTCTTAAACACCGGGGAGCTGTTTTTT.

The chain carries TRBV6-1 and TRBJ1-4; D uncertain. V gave up 2 bases and J gave up 7 bases, with 8 bases separating them. In germline, CDR1 is MNHNS, CDR2 SASEGT. The CDR3 loop spans 13 amino acids. Here the CDR3 DNA reads TGTGCCAGCAGTGAACCGGGGATTGAAAAACTGTTTTTT. Protein: CASSEPGIEKLFF.

This clone was seen just once. The chain couples TRBV7-2 to TRBJ1-2; D is uncertain. The CDR3 consists of 12 residues. Germline CDR1 is SGHTA and CDR2 is FQGNSA. V was pared by 1 base and J by 1 base, with 1 base between. The CDR3 reads CASSLVNYGYTF. CDR3 in DNA: TGTGCCAGCAGCTTAGTTAACTATGGCTACACCTTC.

The chain is built from TRBV4-2 and TRBJ2-7; D gene ambiguous. This CDR3 spans 15 amino acids. Looked up from germline, CDR1 is LGHNA and CDR2 is YNFKEQ. V was trimmed by 1 base and J by 0 bases, leaving 10 bases between them. CDR3 sequence: CASSQGSQISYEQYF. The CDR3 region has the DNA TGTGCCAGCAGCCAAGGTTCTCAAATCTCCTACGAGCAGTACTTC.